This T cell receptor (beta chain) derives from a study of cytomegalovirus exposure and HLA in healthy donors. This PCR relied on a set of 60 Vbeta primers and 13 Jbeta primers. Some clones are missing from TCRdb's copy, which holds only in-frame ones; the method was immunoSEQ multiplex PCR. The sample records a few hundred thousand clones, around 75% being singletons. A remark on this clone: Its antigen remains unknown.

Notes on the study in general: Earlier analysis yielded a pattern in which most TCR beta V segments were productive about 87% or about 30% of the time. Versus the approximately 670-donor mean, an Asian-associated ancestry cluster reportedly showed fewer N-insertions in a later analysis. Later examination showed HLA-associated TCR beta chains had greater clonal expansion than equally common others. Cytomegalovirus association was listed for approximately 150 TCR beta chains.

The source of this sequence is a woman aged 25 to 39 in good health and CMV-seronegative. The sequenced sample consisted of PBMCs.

This CDR3 is CAWRVETTRPTDTQYF. The CDR3 DNA reads as TGTGCCTGGAGGGTCGAGACTACCCGGCCCACAGATACGCAGTATTTT. The gene calls are TRBV30 and TRBJ2-3, with D tentatively TRBD2 (5 bases). With 3 bases removed from V and 2 bases from J, the gap between germline ends came to 18 bases. This CDR3 comprises 16 residues. Looked up from germline, CDR1 is GTSNPN and CDR2 is SVGIG (reference sequence).